This TCR beta chain was recovered during a study of cutaneous CD30+ T cell lymphoproliferative disorder and hepatitis E (dated by TCRdb to about 2018). Cut back by 1 base and 8 bases, the V and J ends lie 5 bases apart. CDR1 and CDR2, looked up from the germline V gene (reference sequence), are DFQATT and SNEGSKA. From cysteine to phenylalanine, the CDR3 is 10 amino acids long. Only the CDR3 region is kept as DNA, spanning 30 bases read in frame from base 1. With regard to this clone: Its antigen is currently not known. It has no much larger one-base neighbor in the sample; base qualities were not kept.

Library creation used the immunoSEQ multiplex PCR assay. The source is immuneACCESS, and TCRdb retained only in-frame sequences with V and J called. Part of the clones is not carried over; for the studies checked, unresolved V genes explain less than half of this, and the remainder is unexplained. The sample includes 550 to 650 clones, with just under 85% observed a single time. Roughly three quarters of the sample belongs to the ten largest clones. Sequencing was done on a sample of liver tissue. The chain was built from TRBV20-1 and TRBJ1-1; the D gene is not confidently resolved. The TCR comes from a human donor with a cutaneous T cell lymphoproliferative disorder associated with hepatitis E virus. CDR3 protein: CSARGEEAFF. The nucleotide sequence is TGCAGTGCTAGAGGAGAGGAAGCTTTCTTT.